This entry lists 17 T cell receptor beta chains sequenced from one sample in a study of Ad26.COV2.S vaccination and SARS-CoV-2 variants. Assay: immunoSEQ multiplex PCR; the TCRdb copy retains only in-frame clones and omits some. The data hold more than 300,000 clones, with 70% to 90% observed a single time. Treatment: around 19 received Ad26.COV2.S at low or high dose, single or two shots; 5 received placebo; per-sample allocation not given. Sampling was performed 63 days after the first vaccine or placebo injection. The sequences come from peripheral blood, collected in a trial of Ad26.COV2.S vaccine versus placebo. Receptor source: a person aged 18-60 years who received the Ad26.COV2.S COVID-19 vaccine or a placebo.

The chain couples TRBV9 to TRBJ2-7; 7 bases line up with TRBD1. Per the germline V gene, CDR1 is SGDLS and CDR2 is YYNGEE. This CDR3 comprises 14 residues. V shed 4 bases, J shed 10 bases, and the junction held 14 bases outside the gene matches. The CDR3 DNA is TGTGCCAGCAGCCCGACAGGGAGAACCGGCGGACAGTACTTC. Translating it yields CASSPTGRTGGQYF.

This clone has ten or more counts. The chain links TRBV4-2 to TRBJ2-3; TRBD1 is a possible D gene (5 bases). The CDR3 has 16 residues. Trimming left V 0 bases short and J 0 bases short, with 10 bases between. The V gene's germline CDR1 is LGHNA and CDR2 YNFKEQ. CDR3 sequence reads: CASSQDRQGSTDTQYF. In DNA form, the CDR3 reads TGTGCCAGCAGCCAAGATCGGCAGGGCAGCACAGATACGCAGTATTTT.

The chain carries TRBV29-1 and TRBJ1-2, with D perhaps matching TRBD1 (6 bases). The ends were cut back, 3 bases at V and 2 bases at J, with 13 bases in the middle. The germline V gene has CDR1 SQVTM and CDR2 ANQGSEA. The CDR3 totals 14 residues. CDR3 loop: CSVEDRRDNYGYTF. The CDR3 DNA reads as TGCAGCGTTGAGGACAGACGCGACAACTATGGCTACACCTTC.

V is TRBV7-9 and J is TRBJ2-5, with 9 bases aligning to TRBD2. The CDR3 sequence is 15 residues long. J was trimmed by 5 bases and V by 5 bases; bases with no gene match: 9. Germline V CDR1 and CDR2: SEHNR, FQNEAQ (reference sequence). The CDR3 DNA is TGTGCCAGCAGCCCGGGACTAGCTGGGGCGGAGACCCAGTACTTC. Translated, it gives CASSPGLAGAETQYF.

This chain connects TRBV24-1 to TRBJ2-1; 7 bases are shared with TRBD2. The CDR3 runs to 17 residues. J gave up 4 bases and V 4 bases, and 12 bases lay outside the gene matches. Germline V gives CDR1 KGHDR, CDR2 SFDVKD. CDR3 loop: CATSERLGREQYNEQFF. The CDR3 nucleotides are TGTGCCACCAGTGAGCGCCTAGGGCGGGAGCAGTACAATGAGCAGTTCTTC.

The V gene is TRBV29-1, the J gene TRBJ1-1; D uncertain. Germline V lookup: CDR1 SQVTM, CDR2 ANQGSEA. The V end was cut by 4 bases, the J end by 2 bases, with 11 bases between. The CDR3 spans 13 residues. In DNA form, the CDR3 reads TGCAGCGTTGTCGGTCAGGCCAACACTGAAGCTTTCTTT. It encodes CSVVGQANTEAFF.

The chain combines TRBV24-1 with TRBJ2-4, with D maybe TRBD1 (6 bases). The CDR3 spans 13 residues. Trimming stripped 2 bases from V and 7 bases from J, with 8 bases between. Germline CDR1 KGHDR, CDR2 SFDVKD. The CDR3 sequence: CATSDSGQNIQYF. The CDR3 DNA reads as TGTGCCACCAGTGATTCCGGACAGAACATTCAGTACTTC.

The rearrangement joins TRBV28 to TRBJ1-1, with 8 bases lining up with TRBD1. With 5 bases clipped from V and 0 bases from J, the junction kept 5 bases outside the gene matches. This CDR3 spans 15 amino acids. Germline loops: CDR1 MDHEN, CDR2 SYDVKM. CDR3: CASSLTGVVNTEAFF. CDR3 coding DNA: TGTGCCAGCAGTCTGACAGGGGTGGTGAACACTGAAGCTTTCTTT.

The chain has TRBV19 and TRBJ2-1; TRBD1 aligns across 7 bases. V shed 6 bases, J shed 6 bases, and the junction held 8 bases outside the gene matches. The CDR3 is made up of 14 amino acids. CDR1 is LNHDA, CDR2 SQIVND, per germline (reference sequence). In DNA, the CDR3 is TGTGCCAGTAGAGAACAGGGGAATAGCAATGAGCAGTTCTTC. It encodes CASREQGNSNEQFF.

The chain couples TRBV7-8 to TRBJ1-1; 7 bases map to TRBD1. The germline CDR1 and CDR2 sequences are SGHVS and FQNEAQ. The trim removed 5 bases at V and 0 bases at J, leaving 9 bases unmatched. The CDR3 has 16 amino acids. The CDR3 DNA reads TGTGCCAGCAGCCGGTGGACAGGCGATATGAACACTGAAGCTTTCTTT. It codes for CASSRWTGDMNTEAFF.

This chain connects TRBV4-3 to TRBJ2-5; tentatively, D is TRBD1 or TRBD2 (5 bases each). The V gene lost 4 bases and the J gene lost 4 bases, with 10 bases spanning the gap. Germline values: CDR1 LGHNA, CDR2 YSLEER. The length of the CDR3 is 13 residues. The CDR3 is CASSPQGAETQYF. CDR3 nucleotide sequence: TGCGCCAGCAGCCCGCAGGGAGCAGAGACCCAGTACTTC.

The chain has TRBV7-2 and TRBJ1-4; D is ambiguous. Per germline, CDR1 SGHTA and CDR2 FQGNSA. V gave up 5 bases and J gave up 8 bases, with 21 bases separating them. The CDR3 is 16 amino acids. The CDR3 bases are TGTGCCAGCAGCGCAAGTCCGGGCCTAGGTGGGGAAAAACTGTTTTTT. Protein sequence: CASSASPGLGGEKLFF.

The V and J genes are TRBV5-1 and TRBJ2-7; 8 nucleotides line up with TRBD2. The germline CDR1 and CDR2 sequences are SGHRS and YFSETQ. This CDR3 comprises 16 residues. The ends lost 3 bases at V and 2 bases at J; junction bases unmatched: 10. CDR3 bases: TGCGCCAGCAGCTCCCCGGGAGGGGCAGGGACCTACGAGCAGTACTTC. It translates to CASSSPGGAGTYEQYF.

The chain has TRBV19 and TRBJ1-5; tentatively, D is TRBD1 (5 bases). CDR1 and CDR2 (germline): LNHDA, SQIVND (reference sequence). The CDR3 consists of 13 residues. With 6 bases removed from V and 6 bases from J, the gap between germline ends came to 12 bases. The CDR3 protein is CASRKTVGQPQHF. For the CDR3, the DNA is TGTGCCAGTAGAAAGACAGTCGGTCAGCCCCAGCATTTT.

The chain uses TRBV5-1 and TRBJ2-7; 9 bases match TRBD1. The V segment lost 4 bases and the J segment 3 bases; nucleotides outside the gene matches: 5. This CDR3 region has 14 residues. Germline CDR1 SGHRS, CDR2 YFSETQ. In DNA form, the CDR3 reads TGCGCCAGCAGCGACGGGACAGGGCTCTACGAGCAGTACTTC. Its translation: CASSDGTGLYEQYF. Supplemented by reference TRBV5-1 and TRBJ2-7, the full variable domain reads KAGVTQTPRYLIKTRGQQVTLSCSPISGHRSVSWYQQTPGQGLQFLFEYFSETQRNKGNFPGRFSGRQFSNSRSEMNVSTLELGDSALYLCASSDGTGLYEQYFGPGTRLTVT.

Ten or more counts support this clone. Other DNA sequences in this specimen translate into the identical CDR3. The gene calls are TRBV19 and TRBJ2-1, with 8 nucleotides matching TRBD2. The V and J ends lost 1 base and 4 bases, in that order; junction bases with no gene match: 3. CDR3 size: 15 residues. Germline V lookup: CDR1 LNHDA, CDR2 SQIVND (reference sequence). CDR3 bases: TGTGCCAGTAGTATAGCGGGAGGGCCTTACAATGAGCAGTTCTTC. Translated, it gives CASSIAGGPYNEQFF.

This sequence joins TRBV6-5 and TRBJ1-5, with 8 nucleotides matching TRBD1. The CDR3 is made up of 15 amino acids. V gave up 4 bases and J gave up 1 base; unmatched junction bases: 3. Germline CDR1 reads MNHEY; CDR2 reads SVGAGI. The CDR3 region has the DNA TGTGCCAGCAGTTCACAGGGGGTAAGCAATCAGCCCCAGCATTTT. It codes for CASSSQGVSNQPQHF.